The clone carrying this T cell receptor (beta chain) has just one count. The sample belongs to a study of blood T cell repertoires in COVID-19. As for the study in general: Collection of acute and convalescent COVID-19 samples took place in the United States, Italy and Spain.

V shed 2 bases, J shed 2 bases, and the junction held 6 bases outside the gene matches. The germline gives CDR1 SGHDT, CDR2 YYEEEE. The CDR3 contains 15 residues. In the study's own analysis: Amplified reference gene primers provided the basis for estimating nucleated cell counts. Some clones are missing from TCRdb's copy, which holds only in-frame ones; the method was immunoSEQ multiplex PCR. From that table come the V and J calls and clone size; the DNA was used to work out D and trimming. The sample yields more than 95,000 clones, around 90% seen once. This sequence joins TRBV5-6 and TRBJ2-7; 8 bases line up with TRBD1. This clonotype was sampled from a human donor in a cohort sampled during active COVID-19. Sequences were obtained from peripheral blood. This chain's CDR3 is CASSFITGGTYEQYF. The DNA of the CDR3 is TGTGCCAGCAGCTTTATCACAGGGGGAACCTACGAGCAGTACTTC.